This TCR beta chain was found in a study of T-cell reconstitution after alpha-beta-depleted transplantation in children. Unique molecular identifiers were used to barcode this TCRbeta library. MiXCR, run by TCRdb on the PCR reads, gives a single entry per CDR3 protein. The sample records about 20,000 distinct CDR3 sequences, under 15% being singletons. This clonotype was seen many times. Its antigen is currently unknown. Study-wide points: Reportedly, roughly two months post-transplant, alpha-beta T cells arose from several hundred expanded graft clones. Fresh T-cell production supplied most of the T-cell counts and diversity seen one year after transplant. After transplant, high TCRbeta diversity at day 60 in some patients arose from surviving recipient T cells and thymic progenitors.

With 4 bases clipped from V and 2 bases from J, the junction kept 0 bases outside the gene matches. There are 14 residues in the CDR3. The germline CDR1 and CDR2 sequences are DFQATT and SNEGSKA (reference sequence). The sequencing used PBMCs, mostly from graft donor cells, collected 60 days after TCRalphabeta/CD19-depleted stem cell transplant. The receptor was isolated from a female patient aged 2-9 years who had a stem cell transplant for congenital amegakaryocytic thrombocytopenia, so the T cells may come from the graft donor. The gene calls are TRBV20-1 and TRBJ2-1; 12 bases agree with TRBD2. CDR3 in DNA: TGCAGTGCTACTAGCGGGAGGGCCTACAATGAGCAGTTCTTC. Protein: CSATSGRAYNEQFF.